This paragraph reports one T cell receptor beta chain. Sequencing used immunoSEQ multiplex PCR; TCRdb keeps in-frame clones, though not all of them. The repertoire holds tens of thousands of clones, with about 81% as singletons. The data derive from a study of blood T cell repertoires in COVID-19. Unmatched junction bases numbered 11, after V lost 9 bases and J lost 7 bases. This CDR3 spans 14 amino acids. CDR1 and CDR2 (germline): MDHEN, SYDVKM. This chain links TRBV28 with TRBJ1-5, with 8 bases that match TRBD1. Source material: peripheral blood. The TCR was taken from a human donor in a cohort sampled during active COVID-19. The CDR3 region has the DNA TGTGCCAGTACAAGGGCAGGGGGCGAGCAGCCCCAGCATTTT. Encoded protein: CASTRAGGEQPQHF.